This TCR beta chain derives from a study of circulating and synovial CD4+ cells in juvenile arthritis. Germline V gene lookup returns CDR1 SGHRS and CDR2 YFSETQ. The CDR3 has 14 amino acids. Deletions cut 2 bases from V and 6 bases from J, with 11 bases between. Samples derive from patients with active juvenile idiopathic arthritis. Assay used: immunoSEQ multiplex PCR; TCRdb lists only in-frame clones, some missing. The table records around 32,000 clones, less than 97% of them present only once. The chain couples TRBV5-1 to TRBJ2-2; tentatively, D is TRBD1 (6 bases). The origin of this receptor is a human donor with juvenile idiopathic arthritis. The sequencing sample was made of CD4+ T cells from blood. This CDR3 is CASSFDRTPGELFF. CDR3 in DNA: TGCGCCAGCAGCTTCGACAGGACCCCCGGGGAGCTGTTTTTT.